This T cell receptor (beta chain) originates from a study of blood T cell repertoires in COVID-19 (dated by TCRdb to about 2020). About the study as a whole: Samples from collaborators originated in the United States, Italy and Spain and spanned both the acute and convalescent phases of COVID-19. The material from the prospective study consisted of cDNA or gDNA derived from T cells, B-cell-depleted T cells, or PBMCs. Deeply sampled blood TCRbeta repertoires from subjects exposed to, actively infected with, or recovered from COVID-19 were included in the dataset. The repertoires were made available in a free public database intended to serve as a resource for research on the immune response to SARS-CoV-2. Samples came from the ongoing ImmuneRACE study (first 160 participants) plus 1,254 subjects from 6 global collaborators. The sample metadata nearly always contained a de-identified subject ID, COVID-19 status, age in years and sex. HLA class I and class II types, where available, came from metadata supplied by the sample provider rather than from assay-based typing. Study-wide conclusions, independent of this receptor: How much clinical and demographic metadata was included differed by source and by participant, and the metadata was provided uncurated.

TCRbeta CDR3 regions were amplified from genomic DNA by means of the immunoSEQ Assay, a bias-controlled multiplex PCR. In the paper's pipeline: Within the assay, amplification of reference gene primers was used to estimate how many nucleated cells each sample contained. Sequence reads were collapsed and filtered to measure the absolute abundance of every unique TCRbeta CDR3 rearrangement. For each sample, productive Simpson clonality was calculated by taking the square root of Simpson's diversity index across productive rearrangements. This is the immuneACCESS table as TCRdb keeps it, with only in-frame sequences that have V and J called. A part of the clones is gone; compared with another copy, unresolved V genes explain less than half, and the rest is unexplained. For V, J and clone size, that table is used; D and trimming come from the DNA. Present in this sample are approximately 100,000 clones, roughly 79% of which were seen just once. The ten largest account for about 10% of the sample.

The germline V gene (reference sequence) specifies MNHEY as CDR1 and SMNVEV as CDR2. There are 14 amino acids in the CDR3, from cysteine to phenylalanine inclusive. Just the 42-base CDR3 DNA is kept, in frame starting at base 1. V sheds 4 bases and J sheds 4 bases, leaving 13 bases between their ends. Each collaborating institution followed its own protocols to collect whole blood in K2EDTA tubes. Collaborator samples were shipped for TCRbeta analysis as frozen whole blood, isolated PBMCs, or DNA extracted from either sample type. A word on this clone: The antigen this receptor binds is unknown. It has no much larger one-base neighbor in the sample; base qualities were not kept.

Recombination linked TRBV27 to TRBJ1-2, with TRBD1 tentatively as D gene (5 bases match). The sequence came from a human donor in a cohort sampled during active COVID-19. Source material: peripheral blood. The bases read TGTGCCAGCAGTTCAGGGTTGATCGGCTATGGCTACACCTTC. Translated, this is CASSSGLIGYGYTF.